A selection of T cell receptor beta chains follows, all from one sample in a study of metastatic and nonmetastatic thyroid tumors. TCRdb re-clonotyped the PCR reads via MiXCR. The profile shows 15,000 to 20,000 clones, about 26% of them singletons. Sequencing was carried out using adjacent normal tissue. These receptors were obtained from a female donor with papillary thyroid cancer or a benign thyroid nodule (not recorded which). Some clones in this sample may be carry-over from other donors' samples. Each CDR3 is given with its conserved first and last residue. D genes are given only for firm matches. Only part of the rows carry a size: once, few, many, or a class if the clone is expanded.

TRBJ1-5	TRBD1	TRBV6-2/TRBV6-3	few	TGTGCCAGCAGGGGACAGAATCAGCCCCAGCATTTT	CASRGQNQPQHF
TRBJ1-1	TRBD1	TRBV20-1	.	TGCAGTGCTGCCCGACGGACAGGGGGCATAACTGAAGCTTTCTTT	CSAARRTGGITEAFF
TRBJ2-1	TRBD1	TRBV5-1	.	TGCGCCAGCAGCCGGGACAGTCAAGAGCAGTTCTTC	CASSRDSQEQFF
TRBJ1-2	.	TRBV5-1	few	TGCGCCAGCAGCTTTACCTACTATGGCTACACCTTC	CASSFTYYGYTF
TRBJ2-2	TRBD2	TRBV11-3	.	TGTGCCAGCAGCTTTGGACTAGCGGGAGCCGGGGAGCTGTTTTTT	CASSFGLAGAGELFF
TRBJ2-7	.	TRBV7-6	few	TGTGCCAGCAGCTCGTCAGACCGGCAACACTACGAGCAGTACTTC	CASSSSDRQHYEQYF
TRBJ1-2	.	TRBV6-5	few	TGTGCCAGCAGTTACATGCCAGGTGGCGCGTCGGGCTACACCTTC	CASSYMPGGASGYTF
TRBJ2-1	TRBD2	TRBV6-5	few	TGTGCCAGCAGGGGACTAGCGGGATACACCCTCTACAATGAGCAGTTCTTC	CASRGLAGYTLYNEQFF
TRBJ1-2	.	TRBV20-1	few	TGCAGTGCGAAGGAGGTGGGGAAGCCGATTTATGGCTACACCTTC	CSAKEVGKPIYGYTF
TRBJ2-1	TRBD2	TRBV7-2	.	TGTGCCAGCAGCTTAGCCCCCTCGCTAGCGGCAAACTACAATGAGCAGTTCTTC	CASSLAPSLAANYNEQFF
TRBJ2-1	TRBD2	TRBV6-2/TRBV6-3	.	TGTGCCAGCAGTCGATTGACAGTTGCTAGCGGGAGAGGCTACAATGAGCAGTTCTTC	CASSRLTVASGRGYNEQFF
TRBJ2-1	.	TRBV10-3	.	TGTGCCATCAGTGAGTCTTTGAGCGGGGAGCAGTTCTTC	CAISESLSGEQFF
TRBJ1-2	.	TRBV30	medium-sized	TGTGCCTGGAGTGGGCCGGGCTATGGCTACACCTTC	CAWSGPGYGYTF
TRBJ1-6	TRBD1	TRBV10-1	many	TGCGCCAGTACTCCGAGGGGGCTAAATTCACCCCTCCACTTT	CASTPRGLNSPLHF
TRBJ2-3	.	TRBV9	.	TGTGCCAGCAGCGGTAACACAGATACGCAGTATTTT	CASSGNTDTQYF
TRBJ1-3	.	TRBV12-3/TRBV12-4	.	TGTGCCAGCAGTTCCAGGGACACCATATATTTT	CASSSRDTIYF
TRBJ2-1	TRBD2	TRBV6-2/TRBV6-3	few	TGTGCCAGCAGACTTGGACTAGCGGCGGCGCAATACAATGAGCAGTTCTTC	CASRLGLAAAQYNEQFF
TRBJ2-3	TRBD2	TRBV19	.	TGTGCCAGTAGTTCCCGGACTAGCGCGAACACAGATACGCAGTATTTT	CASSSRTSANTDTQYF
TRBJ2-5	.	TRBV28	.	TGTGCCAGCAAGCTGTCGGGCCGGGAGAGCCAGTACTTC	CASKLSGRESQYF
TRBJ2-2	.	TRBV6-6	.	TGTGCCAGCAGTTACTTTGCGGGAAACACCGGGGAGCTGTTTTTT	CASSYFAGNTGELFF
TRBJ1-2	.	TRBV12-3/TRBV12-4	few	TGTGCCAGCAGTTTACGGGGGAGGGACTATGGCTACACCTTC	CASSLRGRDYGYTF
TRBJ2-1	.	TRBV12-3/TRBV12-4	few	TGTGCCAGCAGTTTAGCGCAATATGGGGCCGAGCAGTTCTTC	CASSLAQYGAEQFF
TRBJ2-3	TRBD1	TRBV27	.	TGTGCCAGCATATTACCGGGGACAGATCCGCAGTATTTT	CASILPGTDPQYF
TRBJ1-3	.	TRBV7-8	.	TGTGCCAGCAGTTTGCTTGACAGCGGCGACACCATATATTTT	CASSLLDSGDTIYF
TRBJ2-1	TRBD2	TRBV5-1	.	TGCGCCAGCAGCTTGGGGCTAGCGGGAGGGCGGAGTGAGCAGTTCTTC	CASSLGLAGGRSEQFF
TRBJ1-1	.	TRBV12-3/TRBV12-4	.	TGTGCCAGCAGTTCGCGGGACAAGAAAACTGAAGCTTCCTTT	CASSSRDKKTEASF
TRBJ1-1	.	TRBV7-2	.	TGTGCCAGCCAAGGACATTCTTCGAACACTGAAGCTTTCTTT	CASQGHSSNTEAFF
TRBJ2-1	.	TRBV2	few	TGTGCCAGCAAACGGGGGAGCTCCTACAATGAGCAGTTCTTC	CASKRGSSYNEQFF
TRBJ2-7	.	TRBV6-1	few	TGTGCCATCCTCGATGACACACCCTACGAGCAGTACTTC	CAILDDTPYEQYF
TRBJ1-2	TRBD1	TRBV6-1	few	TGTGTCAGCAGGGTACAGGTACAGGGGACCTATGGCTACACCTTC	CVSRVQVQGTYGYTF
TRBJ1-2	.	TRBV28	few	TGTGCCAGCAGTCTTCCAGAGCGGGGGCACAACTATGGCTACACCTTC	CASSLPERGHNYGYTF
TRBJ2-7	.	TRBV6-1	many	TGTGCCAGCAGTAACACTCGAAGCTCCTACGAGCAGTACTTC	CASSNTRSSYEQYF
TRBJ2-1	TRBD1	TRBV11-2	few	TGTGCCAGCAGCTTATGGGGACAGGGGGCTAATGAGCAGTTCTTC	CASSLWGQGANEQFF
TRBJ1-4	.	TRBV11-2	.	TGTGCCAGCAGATGGTACAATGTAAAACTGTTTTTT	CASRWYNVKLFF
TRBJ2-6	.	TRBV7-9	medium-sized	TGTGCCAGCAGCAGGGGGGAGGGGTCTCGGACCAACGTCCTGACTTTC	CASSRGEGSRTNVLTF
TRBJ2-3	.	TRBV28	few	TGTGCCAGCCTGGGGGCGACTCGAACAGATACGCAGTATTTT	CASLGATRTDTQYF
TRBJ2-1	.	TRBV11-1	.	TGTGCCAGCAGCTTAGATGGTTCCGCCTTCCACAATGAGCAGTTCTTC	CASSLDGSAFHNEQFF
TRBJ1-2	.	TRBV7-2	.	TGTGCCAGCAGCTTGAGTCAGGCGAACTATGGCTACACCTTC	CASSLSQANYGYTF
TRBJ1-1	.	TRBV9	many	TGTGCCAGCAGCGGTTCGAACACTGAAGCTTTCTTT	CASSGSNTEAFF
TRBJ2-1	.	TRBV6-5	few	TGTGCCAGCAGTTACTCGATGGCACGAGTCTACAATGAGCAGTTCTTC	CASSYSMARVYNEQFF
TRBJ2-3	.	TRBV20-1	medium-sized	TGCAGTGTCCGCAGGACCAGCACAGATACGCAGTATTTT	CSVRRTSTDTQYF
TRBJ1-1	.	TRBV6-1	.	TGTGCCAGCAGCCAACCGAGGACAGACCTTAGCCGAACTGAAGCTTTCTTT	CASSQPRTDLSRTEAFF
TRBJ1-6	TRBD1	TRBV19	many	TGTGCCAGTAGTGTTGACAGGGGCAATTCACCCCTCCACTTT	CASSVDRGNSPLHF
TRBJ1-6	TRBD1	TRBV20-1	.	TGCAGTGCTACGGGACAGGGCGTTATCAACTATAATTCACCCCTCCACTTT	CSATGQGVINYNSPLHF
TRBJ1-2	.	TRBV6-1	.	TGTGCCAGCAGGGTTCGTCCTGATAACTATGGCTACACCTTC	CASRVRPDNYGYTF
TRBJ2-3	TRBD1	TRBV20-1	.	TGCAGTTGGGGAACCGACAGGGTGGCAGATACGCAGTATTTT	CSWGTDRVADTQYF
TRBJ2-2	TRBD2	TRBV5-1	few	TGCGCCAGCAGCTCGGGACTAGTGGCCGGGGAGCTGTTTTTT	CASSSGLVAGELFF
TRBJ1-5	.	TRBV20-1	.	TGCAGTGCTATACCGGGGAGCTTGCCCCAGCATTTT	CSAIPGSLPQHF
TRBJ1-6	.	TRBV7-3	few	TGTGCCAGCAGCTCTCAACCACCCCTCCACTTT	CASSSQPPLHF
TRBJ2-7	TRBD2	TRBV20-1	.	TGCAGTGCTCAGATGCCCAGCGGGAGCTCCTACGAGCAGTACTTC	CSAQMPSGSSYEQYF
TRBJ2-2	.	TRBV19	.	TGTGCCAGTTCAACAGGGCGACCAAACACCGGGGAGCTGTTTTTC	CASSTGRPNTGELFF
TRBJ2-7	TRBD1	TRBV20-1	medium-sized	TGCAGTGCTAGAGAGGGGACAGGTAACTCCTACGAGCAGTACTTC	CSAREGTGNSYEQYF
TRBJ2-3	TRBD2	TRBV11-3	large	TGTGCCAGCAGCGCCCACGGCAGCGGGGGCACAGATACGCAGTATTTT	CASSAHGSGGTDTQYF
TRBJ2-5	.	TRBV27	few	TGTGCCAGCAGTTTCCAAGAGACCCAGTACTTC	CASSFQETQYF
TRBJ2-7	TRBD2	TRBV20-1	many	TGCAGTGCTAGGGGTTCTAGCGGGAGAACCTACGAGCAGTACTTC	CSARGSSGRTYEQYF